This TCR beta chain appears in the sequencing data of a study of CXCR3-negative and CXCR3-positive naive CD8 T cells. Whole-study findings and limits: More hydrophobic TRB CDR3s occurred in CXCR3-positive than in CXCR3-negative naive cells. For memory CD8+ cells diversity was much lower, but both naive subsets had comparably high diversity.

The authors prepared UMI-labeled TRB cDNA libraries by 5' RACE. Reanalyzing the 5' RACE reads, TCRdb keeps one entry per CDR3 protein, without DNA. The sample's table shows under 75,000 distinct CDR3 sequences. As concerns this clonotype: What it recognizes is unknown.

Germline-derived CDR1 and CDR2 are LGHNA and YSLEER. This CDR3 comprises 16 residues. CD8+ T cell subsets were each sorted in triplicate, about 300,000 cells apiece. The naive CD8+ gate required CD45RO-CCR7+CD27+CD95- phenotype. The sample taken for sequencing was naive CXCR3+ CD8+ T cells from blood. Sample subset: CD45RO-CCR7+CD27+CD95- naive CD8+ T cells expressing CXCR3 (TNR3+). The clonotype was recovered from a human donor in good health. Some clones in this sample may be carry-over from other donors' samples. This chain links TRBV4-3 with TRBJ2-1. This CDR3 reads CASSQIYGSSYNEQFF.